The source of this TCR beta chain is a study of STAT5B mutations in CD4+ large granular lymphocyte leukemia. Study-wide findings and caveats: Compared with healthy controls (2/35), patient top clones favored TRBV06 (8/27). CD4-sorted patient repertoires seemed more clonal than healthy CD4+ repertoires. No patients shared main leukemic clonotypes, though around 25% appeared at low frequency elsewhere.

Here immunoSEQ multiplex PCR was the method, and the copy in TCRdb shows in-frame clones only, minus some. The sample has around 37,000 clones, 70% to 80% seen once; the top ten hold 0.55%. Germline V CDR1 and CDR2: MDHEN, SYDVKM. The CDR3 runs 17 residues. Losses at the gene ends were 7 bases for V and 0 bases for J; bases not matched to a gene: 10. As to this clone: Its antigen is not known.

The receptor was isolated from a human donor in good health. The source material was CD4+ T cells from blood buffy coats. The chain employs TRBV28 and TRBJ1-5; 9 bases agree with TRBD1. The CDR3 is CASNKRQGVYSNQPQHF. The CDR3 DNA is TGTGCCAGCAACAAACGACAGGGGGTTTATAGCAATCAGCCCCAGCATTTT.